The rows below give T cell receptor beta chains drawn from one sample of a study of T cells after posttransplantation cyclophosphamide. Data came from immunoSEQ multiplex PCR; TCRdb stores just in-frame clones and leaves some out. The sample lists more than 10,000 clones, over 75% seen once, with under 0.9% in the top ten. Sequencing was carried out using memory CD4+ T cells sorted from PBMCs. The receptors were sampled from a man aged 45-65 years in good health, CMV-negative, and a related stem cell transplant donor. CDR3s leave out the opening cysteine and the closing phenylalanine or tryptophan. Fields, in order: V gene, J gene, clone size, D gene, CDR3 protein. D genes are given only for firm matches. For some rows the clone size is stated as once, few or many, or as a class when expanded; others skip it.

TRBV27	TRBJ2-5	.	.	ASSFTGPVNQETQY
TRBV30	TRBJ1-5	.	.	AWQTSGSGQPQH
TRBV29-1	TRBJ1-1	few	.	SVVRQAVSWNTEAF
TRBV21-1	TRBJ2-7	.	.	ASSKGATSGGPYEQY
TRBV7-2	TRBJ2-3	.	TRBD1	ASSRGQGALDTQY
TRBV6-6	TRBJ1-4	.	TRBD1	ASLGTDNEKLF
TRBV6-1	TRBJ1-5	.	TRBD1	ASTPGQGGGQPQH
TRBV2	TRBJ2-7	few	TRBD2	ASSTLPLGGRWYEQY
TRBV19	TRBJ1-1	.	.	ASRGEGTEAF
TRBV28	TRBJ1-2	once	.	ASSVPGVDNYGYT
TRBV6-6	TRBJ1-3	.	.	ASSPYTGTGNTIY
TRBV5-1	TRBJ1-5	.	.	ASSLWGEGNQPQH
TRBV14	TRBJ2-7	.	.	ASSQGHYAYEQY
TRBV29-1	TRBJ2-4	.	.	SVELRRLAKNIQY
TRBV6-1	TRBJ2-3	.	.	ASSPELTDTQY
TRBV4-3	TRBJ2-4	.	TRBD1	ATGQGGLIAKNIQY
TRBV11-3	TRBJ2-3	.	.	ASSPRTSTDTQY
TRBV6-5	TRBJ1-2	.	TRBD1	ATSGQGGNYGYT
TRBV6-5	TRBJ1-3	.	.	ASSRLDGNTIY
TRBV6-5	TRBJ2-1	.	.	ASSYGTPTNEQF
TRBV27	TRBJ2-1	.	TRBD2	ASSSLAGGPPGRQF
TRBV7-2	TRBJ1-1	.	.	ASRWTVNTEAF
TRBV27	TRBJ1-2	.	TRBD1	ASSEQGVGGYT
TRBV7-9	TRBJ1-1	.	TRBD1	ASSSGQVMADKAF
TRBV7-8	TRBJ2-3	few	TRBD2	ASSPRGSGRSDTQY
TRBV5-4	TRBJ1-2	.	.	ASSLTANYGYT
TRBV19	TRBJ2-1	.	.	ASSITRDNEQF
TRBV30	TRBJ2-2	.	TRBD1	AYRDRNTGELF
TRBV5-4	TRBJ2-1	.	.	ASSYQTGRNEQF